These T cell receptor beta chains were read from a single sample in a study of blood T cell repertoires in COVID-19. Using immunoSEQ multiplex PCR, the repertoire was profiled, and TCRdb retains in-frame clones only, with some absent. The sample has roughly 230,000 clones; 84% are singletons. Sequenced material: peripheral blood. The source of these receptors is a middle-aged man with active or convalescent COVID-19. The CDR3 runs from the conserved cysteine through the conserved F or W. The D gene is left open where the match is weak. Only part of the rows carry a size: once, few, many, or a class if the clone is expanded.

>.|TRBD1|TRBV7-2|TRBJ2-1
TGTGCCAGCAGCTCCGACAGGGGAAACTACAATGAGCAGTTCTTC
CASSSDRGNYNEQFF
>many|TRBD2|TRBV30|TRBJ2-3
TGTGCCTACTTAGCGGGACGCACAGATACGCAGTATTTT
CAYLAGRTDTQYF
>.|.|TRBV2|TRBJ1-5
TGTGCCAGCAGTGACAGGGTAGGTCAGCCCCAGCATTTT
CASSDRVGQPQHF
>.|.|TRBV6-5|TRBJ2-7
TGTGCCAGCAGTTACAGGGGGTGGTACGAGCAGTACTTC
CASSYRGWYEQYF
>.|.|TRBV7-2|TRBJ1-6
TGTGCCAGCAGCCTCGGACAGACACCCCTCCACTTT
CASSLGQTPLHF
>many|.|TRBV6-2/TRBV6-3|TRBJ2-7
TGTGCCAGCAGTTCCACAGGAATATCCTACGAGCAGTACTTC
CASSSTGISYEQYF
>.|TRBD2|TRBV29-1|TRBJ2-1
TGCAGCGTTGAGGTCGGGGCCAAAAGGACTAGCTCCTACAATGAGCAGTTCTTC
CSVEVGAKRTSSYNEQFF
>.|TRBD1|TRBV28|TRBJ1-2
TGTGCCAGCAGTTTAGGGGGACAGGTATACACCTTC
CASSLGGQVYTF
>.|TRBD1|TRBV5-1|TRBJ1-2
TGCGCCAGCGGGACAGGGGGCAGTGGCTACACCTTC
CASGTGGSGYTF
>.|.|TRBV11-2|TRBJ1-1
TGTGCCAGCAGCTTGATCGGGAGAAAGAACACTGAAGCTTTCTTT
CASSLIGRKNTEAFF
>.|.|TRBV23-1|TRBJ2-7
TGCGCCAGCAGTCCCCCAGGGGGGAAGGCGCTCTTAGACGAGCAGTACTTC
CASSPPGGKALLDEQYF
>.|.|TRBV1|TRBJ2-1
TGCACCTCAAGAGTCGGGTCGACCTACAATGAGCAGTTCTTC
CTSRVGSTYNEQFF
>.|.|TRBV5-1|TRBJ2-1
TGCGCCAGCAGCTTGGTACGGGTTACGGACAATGAGCAGTTCTTC
CASSLVRVTDNEQFF
>.|.|TRBV12-3/TRBV12-4|TRBJ1-2
TGTGCCAGCAGTTTTAACCAGGAATTTGGCTACACCTTC
CASSFNQEFGYTF
>once|TRBD1|TRBV6-5|TRBJ1-2
TGTGCCAGCAGTTACTCACAGGGGCGGTATGGCTACACCTTC
CASSYSQGRYGYTF
>.|TRBD1|TRBV2|TRBJ1-5
TGTGCCAGCAGTGAAGCGCTTGGAGGGACAGGGCAGCCCCAGCATTTT
CASSEALGGTGQPQHF
>.|TRBD2|TRBV5-1|TRBJ2-1
TGCGCCAGCAGCTTGGTGGCTAGCGGGGGGGTCAATGAGCAGTTCTTC
CASSLVASGGVNEQFF
>once|TRBD2|TRBV7-2|TRBJ2-5
TGTGCCAGCAGCTTCGGACTAGCGGCAGAGACCCAGTACTTC
CASSFGLAAETQYF
>.|.|TRBV20-1|TRBJ1-2
TGCAGTGCCCCGGGGAGGGATGGCTACACCTTC
CSAPGRDGYTF